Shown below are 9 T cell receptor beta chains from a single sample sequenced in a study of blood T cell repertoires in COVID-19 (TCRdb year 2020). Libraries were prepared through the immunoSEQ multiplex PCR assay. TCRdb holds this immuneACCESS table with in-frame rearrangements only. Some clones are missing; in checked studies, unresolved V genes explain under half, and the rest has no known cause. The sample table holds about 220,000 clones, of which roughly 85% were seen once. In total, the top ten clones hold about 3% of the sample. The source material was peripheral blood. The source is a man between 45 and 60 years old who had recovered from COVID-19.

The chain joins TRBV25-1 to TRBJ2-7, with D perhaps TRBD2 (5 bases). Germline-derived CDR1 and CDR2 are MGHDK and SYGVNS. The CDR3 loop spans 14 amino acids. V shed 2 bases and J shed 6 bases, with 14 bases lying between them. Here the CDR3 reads CASSEAGKTAEQYF. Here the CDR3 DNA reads TGTGCCAGCAGTGAAGCCGGGAAGACGGCCGAGCAGTACTTC.

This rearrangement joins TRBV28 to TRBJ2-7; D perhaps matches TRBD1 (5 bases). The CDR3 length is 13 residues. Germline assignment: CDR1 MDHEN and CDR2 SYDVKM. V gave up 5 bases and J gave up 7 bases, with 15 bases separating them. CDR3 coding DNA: TGTGCCAGCAGTCCACAGGTCCCAAGGGAGCAGTACTTC. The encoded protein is CASSPQVPREQYF.

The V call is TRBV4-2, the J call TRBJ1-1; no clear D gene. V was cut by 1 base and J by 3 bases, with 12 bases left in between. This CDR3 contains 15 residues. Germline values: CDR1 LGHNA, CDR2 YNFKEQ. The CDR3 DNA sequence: TGTGCCAGCAGCCAAGGGGAGATTCGGGACACTGAAGCTTTCTTT. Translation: CASSQGEIRDTEAFF.

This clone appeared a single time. In DNA form, the CDR3 reads TGTGCCAGCAGAAGTCGGGACACCGGCTATGGCTACACCTTC. It encodes CASRSRDTGYGYTF. V gene TRBV6-5 combines with J gene TRBJ1-2, with D perhaps TRBD1 (6 bases). This CDR3 has 14 residues. The V gene's germline CDR1 is MNHEY and CDR2 SVGAGI. Trimming pared 6 bases from V and 4 bases from J, leaving 15 bases between.

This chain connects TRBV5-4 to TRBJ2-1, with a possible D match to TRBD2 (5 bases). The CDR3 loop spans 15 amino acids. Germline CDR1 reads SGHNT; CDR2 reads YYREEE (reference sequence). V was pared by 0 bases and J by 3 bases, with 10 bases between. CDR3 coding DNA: TGTGCCAGCAGCTTGGGTCCGACTAACTACAATGAGCAGTTCTTC. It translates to CASSLGPTNYNEQFF.

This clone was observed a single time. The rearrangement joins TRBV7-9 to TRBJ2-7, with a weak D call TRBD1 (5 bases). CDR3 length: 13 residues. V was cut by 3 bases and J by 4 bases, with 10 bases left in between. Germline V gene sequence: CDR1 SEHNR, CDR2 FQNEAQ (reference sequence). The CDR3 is CASSLTVGYEQYF. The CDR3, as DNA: TGTGCCAGCAGCTTGACAGTAGGGTACGAGCAGTACTTC.

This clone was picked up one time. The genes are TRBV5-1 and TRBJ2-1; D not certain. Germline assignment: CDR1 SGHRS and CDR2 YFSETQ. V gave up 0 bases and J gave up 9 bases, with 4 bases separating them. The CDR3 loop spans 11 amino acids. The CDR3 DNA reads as TGCGCCAGCAGCTTGGAGCGTGAGCAGTTCTTC. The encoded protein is CASSLEREQFF.

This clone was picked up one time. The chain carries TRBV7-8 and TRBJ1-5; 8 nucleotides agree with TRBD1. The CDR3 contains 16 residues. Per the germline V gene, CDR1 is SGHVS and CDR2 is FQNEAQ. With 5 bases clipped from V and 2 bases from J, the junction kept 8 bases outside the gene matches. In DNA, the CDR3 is TGTGCCAGCAGCCTTCTGGACAGGGTTGGCAATCAGCCCCAGCATTTT. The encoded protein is CASSLLDRVGNQPQHF. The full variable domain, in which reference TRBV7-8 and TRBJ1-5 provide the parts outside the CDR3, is GAGVSQSPRYKVAKRGQDVALRCDPISGHVSLFWYQQALGQGPEFLTYFQNEAQLDKSGLPSDRFFAERPEGSVSTLKIQRTQQEDSAVYLCASSLLDRVGNQPQHFGDGTRLSIL.

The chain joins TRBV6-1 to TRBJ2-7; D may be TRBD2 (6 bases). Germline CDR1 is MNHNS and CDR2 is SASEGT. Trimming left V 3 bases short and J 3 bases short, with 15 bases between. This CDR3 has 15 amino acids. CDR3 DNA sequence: TGTGCCAGCAGTGACAAGGGACTCGGGAGCTACGAGCAGTACTTC. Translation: CASSDKGLGSYEQYF.